This TCR beta chain was profiled in a study of identical twins. Study-level points and caveats: The conclusions drew on cross-sectional statistical analysis instead of tracking the same donors. Alpha sequences out of frame and shared by twins had excess low generation probability.

On this clonotype: Its target is unknown.

The authors used template switching to add a universal primer site and gave cDNA unique molecular identifiers. MiXCR, applied by TCRdb to the 5' RACE reads, yields one record per CDR3 protein. The table includes 690,000 or so distinct CDR3 sequences, 8.5% to 9.5% detected once. Looked up from germline, CDR1 is KGHSH and CDR2 is LQKENI. Trimming left V 5 bases short and J 0 bases short, with 14 bases between. The CDR3 sequence is 15 residues long. In addition, the sample was reused for a study of yellow fever vaccine responses in identical twins.

Sample: PBMCs. The clonotype originates from a woman younger than 35 in good health. J is TRBJ2-7 and V is TRBV18; possibly TRBD1 for D (6 bases). CDR3 nucleotides: TGTGCCAGCTCAACCCGGGACACCCGCTCCTACGAGCAGTACTTC. This translates into CASSTRDTRSYEQYF.